These 27 T cell receptor beta chains were all obtained from the same sample, sequenced in a study of post-analysis software for immune sequencing data. No cognate antigen is known for these TCRs. Unique molecular identifiers tagged the TCR beta cDNA libraries. TCRdb re-analysed the PCR reads in MiXCR, keeping a single row per CDR3 protein. The data show roughly 800,000 distinct CDR3 sequences, 25% to 30% seen once. Notes on the study in general: Several TRBV segments were more frequent in patients than controls; TRBV5-6, TRBV5-1 and TRBV20-1 belonged to this group.

Specimen: blood. The source is a girl aged 10-17 years with multiple sclerosis.

The V and J genes are TRBV29-1 and TRBJ2-4; D is unresolved. The CDR3 spans 15 residues. Between the trimmed V and J ends, which lost 3 bases and 0 bases, there was a span of 12 bases. Germline loops: CDR1 SQVTM, CDR2 ANQGSEA. CDR3 region: CSVEAGVLAKNIQYF. The CDR3 DNA sequence: TGCAGCGTTGAGGCAGGAGTGCTAGCCAAAAACATTCAGTACTTC.

This sequence joins TRBV11-2 and TRBJ2-2, with a tentative D call TRBD2 (6 bases). This CDR3 spans 15 amino acids. Trimming cost V 6 bases and J 2 bases, with 13 bases left between them. Germline values: CDR1 SGHAT, CDR2 FQNNGV. The chain's CDR3 is CASSSGTFNTGELFF. The DNA for the CDR3 is TGTGCCAGCAGTTCCGGGACTTTTAACACCGGGGAGCTGTTTTTT.

This rearrangement joins TRBV7-9 to TRBJ2-2; no reliable D call. The CDR3 runs to 16 residues. Germline V gene data show CDR1 as SEHNR and CDR2 as FQNEAQ (reference sequence). V dropped 3 bases and J dropped 3 bases, with 14 bases sitting between them. The CDR3 DNA reads TGTGCCAGCAGCTTTGATCCCAGCGTGGACACCGGGGAGCTGTTTTTT. As protein: CASSFDPSVDTGELFF.

The rearrangement links TRBV12-3 or TRBV12-4 to TRBJ2-7, with 7 bases matching TRBD2. Trimming cost V 4 bases and J 0 bases; bases outside gene matches: 3. CDR3 length: 14 amino acids. CDR3 sequence: CASSYGTTSYEQYF. The CDR3 nucleotides are TGTGCCAGCAGTTATGGGACTACCTCCTACGAGCAGTACTTC.

The rearrangement links TRBV29-1 to TRBJ2-7, with D possibly matching TRBD1 (6 bases). Germline V gene lookup returns CDR1 SQVTM and CDR2 ANQGSEA. V was cut by 0 bases and J by 3 bases, with 15 bases left in between. The CDR3 runs 15 residues. The CDR3 sequence: CSVEEPGTTYYEQYF. As DNA, the CDR3 is TGCAGCGTTGAAGAACCCGGGACAACATACTACGAGCAGTACTTC.

This clonotype was recorded many times. The chain is built from TRBV29-1 and TRBJ2-7; D is possibly TRBD1 or TRBD2 (5 bases each). This CDR3 has 13 amino acids. The V and J ends lost 4 bases and 3 bases respectively, with 13 bases between them. Per germline, CDR1 SQVTM and CDR2 ANQGSEA. The CDR3 is CSVGPGPYYEQYF. CDR3 coding DNA: TGCAGCGTTGGTCCGGGACCATACTACGAGCAGTACTTC.

Points on this clonotype: The junction shows a germline mismatch at one end, possibly a read error. The chain joins TRBV10-3 to TRBJ2-1, with TRBD1 matching over 8 bases. Germline V gene data show CDR1 as ENHRY and CDR2 as SYGVKD. The length of the CDR3 is 12 residues. This CDR3 is CATGPETGASRF. In DNA form, the CDR3 reads TGTGCCACCGGACCCGAGACAGGGGCTTCCCGCTTC.

This clonotype showed up just once. The chain has TRBV7-9 and TRBJ1-2; TRBD1 agrees at 7 bases. CDR1 SEHNR and CDR2 FQNEAQ come from the germline V gene (reference sequence). This CDR3 is built from 15 residues. Germline trimming cut 4 bases from V and 0 bases from J; bases unmatched to any gene: 5. The DNA of the CDR3 is TGTGCCAGCAGCTCACAGGGGATTTCTAACTATGGCTACACCTTC. This encodes CASSSQGISNYGYTF.

This chain uses TRBV9 with TRBJ2-5; 7 bases line up with TRBD2. The J call is in doubt because the DNA end fits TRBJ2-7 better. The CDR3 runs to 14 residues. Germline V gene data show CDR1 as SGDLS and CDR2 as YYNGEE. CDR3 in DNA: TGTGCCAGCAGCGCTACTAGCGCGGCCTACGAGCAGTACTTC. Protein product: CASSATSAAYEQYF.

The rearrangement uses TRBV7-8 and TRBJ2-1, with TRBD2 matching over 9 bases. The CDR3 has 15 residues. Germline V gives CDR1 SGHVS, CDR2 FQNEAQ. V shed 7 bases and J 4 bases; nucleotides not matched to a gene: 8. The CDR3 here is CASKTLAGRYNEQFF. In DNA, the CDR3 is TGTGCCAGCAAGACTCTAGCGGGGAGGTACAATGAGCAGTTCTTC.

Comments on this clonotype: A read error may be the cause here, since a much bigger clone is one base away. The rearrangement joins TRBV5-5 to TRBJ2-7; 11 bases line up with TRBD2. Trimming took 2 bases from V and 6 from J; bases not matched to a gene: 4. The CDR3 contains 14 residues. The V gene's germline CDR1 is SGHKS and CDR2 YYEKEE (reference sequence). CDR3 bases: TGTGCCAGCAGCTTCGCTAGCGGGGGGAGCGAGCAGTACTTC. Translation gives CASSFASGGSEQYF.

This clonotype showed up just a few times. The J gene is TRBJ2-7, the V gene TRBV10-3; the match to TRBD1 covers 12 bases. Trimming took 10 bases from V and 5 from J; bases not matched to a gene: 15. From germline, CDR1 is ENHRY and CDR2 SYGVKD. CDR3 length: 16 amino acids. The CDR3 DNA reads as TGTGCCACGAAACGGGCCCCGGGACAGGGGGCTGACGAGCAGTACTTC. The encoded protein is CATKRAPGQGADEQYF.

The chain carries TRBV10-3 and TRBJ2-5; no definite D call. CDR1 and CDR2 from the germline V gene are ENHRY and SYGVKD. The V end lost 6 bases, the J end lost 4 bases, and 6 bases lay between the germline ends. The CDR3 consists of 11 residues. The CDR3 DNA reads TGTGCCATCAGGGAATCAGAGACCCAGTACTTC. Its translation: CAIRESETQYF.

V gene TRBV6-2 or TRBV6-3 combines with J gene TRBJ2-7; D is unclear. From germline, CDR1 is MNHEY and CDR2 SVGEGT. Trimming pared 6 bases from V and 7 bases from J, leaving 16 bases between. The CDR3 loop spans 13 amino acids. DNA for the CDR3: TGTGCCAGCAGCCCTGGCCCCTCGGGTGAGCAGTACTTC. Its protein is CASSPGPSGEQYF.

This clonotype has more than one count but fewer than ten. J is TRBJ2-5 and V is TRBV4-2; D is perhaps TRBD1 (6 bases). Germline CDR1 is LGHNA and CDR2 is YNFKEQ. The V end was cut by 2 bases, the J end by 5 bases, with 21 bases between. CDR3 length equals 17 residues. Written as DNA, the CDR3 is TGTGCCAGCAGCCAATACTTTGGGAACAGGGAGCAGGAGACCCAGTACTTC. Protein sequence: CASSQYFGNREQETQYF.

The chain couples TRBV20-1 to TRBJ2-1, with D possibly called TRBD1 or TRBD2 (5 bases each). Per the germline V gene, CDR1 is DFQATT and CDR2 is SNEGSKA (reference sequence). The CDR3 extends over 13 amino acids. With 7 bases removed from V and 2 bases from J, the gap between germline ends came to 12 bases. The CDR3 here is CSVGERTYNEQFF. The CDR3 DNA follows: TGCAGTGTGGGGGAGAGAACCTACAATGAGCAGTTCTTC.

There are many counts of this clonotype. The chain carries TRBV9 and TRBJ2-1, with a possible D match to TRBD2 (7 bases). V was pared by 4 bases and J by 0 bases, with 20 bases between. Germline CDR1 is SGDLS and CDR2 is YYNGEE. The CDR3 consists of 18 residues. The CDR3 is CASSHNLGGASSYNEQFF. DNA for the CDR3: TGTGCCAGCAGCCACAATCTAGGGGGGGCGAGCTCCTACAATGAGCAGTTCTTC.

Of note for this clonotype: A read error is possible here, since a much larger clone lies one base away. The CDR3 is CVSSQERAGYTF. DNA for the CDR3: TGTGTCAGCAGCCAAGAGAGGGCCGGCTACACCTTC. This chain uses TRBV4-2 with TRBJ1-2; D not certain. The CDR3 runs to 12 residues. Germline loops: CDR1 LGHNA, CDR2 YNFKEQ.

In its sample, this clonotype was seen once. V gene TRBV24-1 combines with J gene TRBJ2-3, with 9 bases lining up with TRBD1. Germline-derived CDR1 and CDR2 are KGHDR and SFDVKD. V lost 3 bases and J lost 4; bases outside the gene matches: 13. This CDR3 spans 18 amino acids. The CDR3 protein is CATSDGTIWDRVPDTQYF. DNA of the CDR3: TGTGCCACCAGTGATGGGACTATCTGGGACAGGGTACCAGATACGCAGTATTTT.

In its sample, this clonotype was seen a few times. V gene TRBV5-6 combines with J gene TRBJ1-1; D might be TRBD1 (6 bases). Germline V gene data show CDR1 as SGHDT and CDR2 as YYEEEE. The CDR3 totals 17 residues. V gave up 3 bases and J gave up 8 bases, with 26 bases separating them. Here the CDR3 DNA reads TGTGCCAGCAGCTCCGGTGGGGCTAGGGGGATGCGATCCGAAGCTTTCTTT. This codes for CASSSGGARGMRSEAFF.

A few counts support this clonotype. V gene TRBV6-5 combines with J gene TRBJ2-7; 10 bases fit TRBD1. After removal of 4 bases from V and 5 bases from J, the junction contained 14 bases not matched to a gene. The CDR3 runs 17 residues. Germline loops: CDR1 MNHEY, CDR2 SVGAGI. The CDR3 sequence is CASSSGTGDNPIHEQYF. Written as DNA, the CDR3 is TGTGCCAGCAGTTCCGGGACAGGGGATAATCCGATCCACGAGCAGTACTTC.

The chain has TRBV5-6 and TRBJ1-3; D is possibly TRBD1 (6 bases). This CDR3 spans 18 amino acids. Trimming shortened V by 3 bases and J by 3 bases, and 22 bases separated the two germline ends. The germline V gene encodes CDR1 SGHDT and CDR2 YYEEEE. The CDR3 loop reads CASSSTHLGGADGNTIYF. DNA of the CDR3: TGTGCCAGCAGCTCCACTCATCTTGGGGGGGCTGATGGAAACACCATATATTTT.

The rearrangement joins TRBV6-2 or TRBV6-3 to TRBJ2-4; D possibly corresponds to TRBD2 (6 bases). From germline, CDR1 is MNHEY and CDR2 SVGEGT. This CDR3 has 16 amino acids. V was pared by 0 bases and J by 7 bases, with 16 bases between. The CDR3 bases are TGTGCCAGCAGTTACTCGAGAGGCAGCGGGTTGAACATTCAGTACTTC. This translates into CASSYSRGSGLNIQYF.

This clonotype showed up just a few times. The chain couples TRBV20-1 to TRBJ1-2; D is unresolved. V was pared by 3 bases and J by 4 bases, with 9 bases between. The germline V gene encodes CDR1 DFQATT and CDR2 SNEGSKA (reference sequence). The CDR3 runs 12 residues. The CDR3 loop is CSASGVGYGYTF. Written as DNA, the CDR3 is TGCAGTGCTAGCGGAGTGGGCTATGGCTACACCTTC.

V and J are TRBV28 and TRBJ1-2; D is unresolved. CDR3 length: 18 amino acids. Deletions cut 8 bases from V and 6 bases from J, with 31 bases between. The germline gives CDR1 MDHEN, CDR2 SYDVKM. CDR3 loop: CASLFGSFILRKEDGYTF. In nucleotides, the CDR3 is TGTGCCAGCCTATTTGGGTCTTTTATTCTGAGGAAGGAAGATGGCTACACCTTC.

Points on this clonotype: Sequence at one end of the junction differs from germline and may be a read error. The rearrangement links TRBV5-1 to TRBJ2-6; no clear D. This CDR3 region has 15 residues. Germline assignment: CDR1 SGHRS and CDR2 YFSETQ. Here the CDR3 DNA reads TGCGCCAGCAGCTCGGCCCCATCTGGGACCAACGTCCTGACTTTC. Translated: CASSSAPSGTNVLTF. The full variable domain, rest sourced from reference TRBV5-1 and TRBJ2-6, is KAGVTQTPRYLIKTRGQQVTLSCSPISGHRSVSWYQQTPGQGLQFLFEYFSETQRNKGNFPGRFSGRQFSNSRSEMNVSTLELGDSALYLCASSSAPSGTNVLTFGAGSRLTVL.

This clonotype was counted between two and nine times. The chain combines TRBV28 with TRBJ2-3, with 9 nucleotides matching TRBD2. V dropped 3 bases and J dropped 4; count of bases not matched to a gene: 8. Germline assignment: CDR1 MDHEN and CDR2 SYDVKM. CDR3 length: 16 residues. The CDR3 DNA reads as TGTGCCAGCAGTTTGTTTTTAGCGGGAGAGGCAGATACGCAGTATTTT. The encoded protein is CASSLFLAGEADTQYF.